A single sample is the source of the 17 T cell receptor beta chains below, sequenced in a study of shared clonotypes between healthy human individuals. Repertoires were generated with immunoSEQ multiplex PCR, while TCRdb's copy carries only in-frame clones and drops some. The sample contains some 2,500,000 clones, roughly 93% of which appear only once. The sequencing input was naive CD4+ T cells from PBMCs. Subset meaning: CD45RA+ positively selected. The source of these receptors is a man between 18 and 29 years old in good health. Some clones in this sample may be carry-over from other donors' samples.

V is TRBV6-5 and J is TRBJ1-1; perhaps TRBD1 as D (5 bases). V gave up 0 bases and J gave up 6 bases, with 11 bases separating them. The CDR3 length is 14 residues. Germline V gene lookup returns CDR1 MNHEY and CDR2 SVGAGI. CDR3 loop: CASSYSMGRAEAFF. The CDR3 region has the DNA TGTGCCAGCAGTTACTCGATGGGGCGCGCTGAAGCTTTCTTT.

The genes are TRBV5-1 and TRBJ2-1; 8 bases align to TRBD2. The V segment lost 4 bases and the J segment 6 bases; nucleotides outside the gene matches: 12. Per germline, CDR1 SGHRS and CDR2 YFSETQ. The CDR3 extends over 16 amino acids. CDR3 in amino acids: CASSSTGTRGANEQFF. CDR3 coding DNA: TGCGCCAGCAGCAGTACCGGGACTAGGGGGGCCAATGAGCAGTTCTTC.

The V call is TRBV19, the J call TRBJ2-1; 8 bases align to TRBD1. After removal of 6 bases from V and 6 bases from J, the junction contained 10 bases not matched to a gene. The CDR3 length is 15 residues. In germline, CDR1 is LNHDA, CDR2 SQIVND (reference sequence). The CDR3 loop is CASSVQGESGNEQFF. In nucleotides, the CDR3 is TGTGCCAGTAGCGTACAGGGGGAATCTGGCAATGAGCAGTTCTTC.

V and J are TRBV7-9 and TRBJ2-5; D not resolved. V was trimmed by 3 bases and J by 5 bases, leaving 10 bases between them. Germline CDR1 reads SEHNR; CDR2 reads FQNEAQ (reference sequence). This CDR3 contains 13 residues. Here the CDR3 DNA reads TGTGCCAGCAGCTTCGGGCTAGTTGAGACCCAGTACTTC. Translated: CASSFGLVETQYF.

The CDR3 spells CASSATGSTGELFF. In DNA, the CDR3 is TGTGCCAGCAGTGCGACAGGGTCCACCGGGGAGCTGTTTTTT. J is TRBJ2-2 and V is TRBV6-1, with 7 positions matching TRBD1. After removal of 4 bases from V and 4 bases from J, the junction contained 3 bases not matched to a gene. Germline values: CDR1 MNHNS, CDR2 SASEGT. There are 14 residues in the CDR3.

In this sample, this clone turned up a few times. The V gene is TRBV2, the J gene TRBJ1-2, with TRBD1 as a possible D gene (5 bases). The germline V gene encodes CDR1 SNHLY and CDR2 FYNNEI. Trimming pared 6 bases from V and 6 bases from J, leaving 14 bases between. This CDR3 has 13 residues. In nucleotides, the CDR3 is TGTGCCAGCAGGACAGATGTAGAGAATGGCTACACCTTC. Protein product: CASRTDVENGYTF. Full variable domain (outside the CDR3, taken from reference TRBV2 and TRBJ1-2): EPEVTQTPSHQVTQMGQEVILRCVPISNHLYFYWYRQILGQKVEFLVSFYNNEISEKSEIFDDQFSVERPDGSNFTLKIRSTKLEDSAMYFCASRTDVENGYTFGSGTRLTVV.

V gene TRBV5-4 combines with J gene TRBJ2-5; D might be TRBD1 or TRBD2, each matching 5 bases. Germline assignment: CDR1 SGHNT and CDR2 YYREEE (reference sequence). The ends were cut back, 0 bases at V and 1 base at J, with 16 bases in the middle. The CDR3 covers 17 residues. CDR3: CASSLVGDRQIQETQYF. The DNA for the CDR3 is TGTGCCAGCAGCTTGGTGGGGGATAGACAGATCCAAGAGACCCAGTACTTC. Variable domain in full (rest from reference TRBV5-4 and TRBJ2-5): ETGVTQSPTHLIKTRGQQVTLRCSSQSGHNTVSWYQQALGQGPQFIFQYYREEENGRGNFPPRFSGLQFPNYSSELNVNALELDDSALYLCASSLVGDRQIQETQYFGPGTRLLVL.

This chain connects TRBV2 to TRBJ2-3; TRBD2 matches 9 bases. The CDR3 consists of 17 residues. V gave up 6 bases and J gave up 0 bases; unmatched junction bases: 10. CDR1 is SNHLY, CDR2 FYNNEI, per germline. CDR3 protein: CASRVGLASRSTDTQYF. The CDR3 DNA reads TGTGCCAGCAGGGTCGGACTAGCGTCGAGGAGCACAGATACGCAGTATTTT.

This chain connects TRBV7-3 to TRBJ2-1, with TRBD2 matching 13 bases. V shed 7 bases, J shed 5 bases, and the junction held 11 bases outside the gene matches. The length of the CDR3 is 17 residues. Germline values: CDR1 SGHTA, CDR2 FQGTGA. Here the CDR3 reads CASTPRPGLAGDNEQFF. The DNA for the CDR3 is TGTGCCAGCACACCCCGCCCCGGACTAGCGGGAGACAATGAGCAGTTCTTC.

This chain uses TRBV15 with TRBJ2-1; 12 bases match TRBD2. Germline assignment: CDR1 LNHNV and CDR2 YYDKDF (reference sequence). V was pared by 1 base and J by 3 bases, with 4 bases of the junction left unmatched. The CDR3 has 17 amino acids. The CDR3 DNA is TGTGCCACCAGCAGAGTACAGACTAGCGGGAGCTACAATGAGCAGTTCTTC. This gives the protein CATSRVQTSGSYNEQFF. The full variable domain, in which reference TRBV15 and TRBJ2-1 provide the parts outside the CDR3, is DAMVIQNPRYQVTQFGKPVTLSCSQTLNHNVMYWYQQKSSQAPKLLFHYYDKDFNNEADTPDNFQSRRPNTSFCFLDIRSPGLGDTAMYLCATSRVQTSGSYNEQFFGPGTRLTVL.

The chain joins TRBV11-2 to TRBJ2-1; 7 bases agree with TRBD2. CDR3 length: 17 residues. From germline, CDR1 is SGHAT and CDR2 FQNNGV. J gave up 6 bases and V 6 bases, and 17 bases lay outside the gene matches. The CDR3 nucleotides are TGTGCCAGCAGATATCAACCGGGGACTATTATTGCCAATGAGCAGTTCTTC. This encodes CASRYQPGTIIANEQFF.

The CDR3 nucleotides read TGTGCCAGCCTCCCTAGCGGGGCCTACAATGAGCAGTTCTTC. Amino acid sequence: CASLPSGAYNEQFF. V gene TRBV7-2 combines with J gene TRBJ2-1; the match to TRBD2 covers 9 bases. The CDR3 is 14 amino acids. Germline V CDR1 and CDR2: SGHTA, FQGNSA. Trimming took 8 bases from V and 2 from J; bases not matched to a gene: 4.

The V gene is TRBV5-1, the J gene TRBJ2-7, with 7 positions matching TRBD2. J lost 2 bases, V lost 0 bases, and 5 bases had no gene match. Germline CDR1 reads SGHRS; CDR2 reads YFSETQ. CDR3 length equals 15 residues. The CDR3 protein is CASSLGTSETYEQYF. The CDR3 DNA sequence: TGCGCCAGCAGCTTGGGTACTAGCGAGACCTACGAGCAGTACTTC.

J is TRBJ1-1 and V is TRBV27; D might be TRBD1 (5 bases). V dropped 3 bases and J dropped 10 bases, with 12 bases sitting between them. Per the germline V gene, CDR1 is MNHEY and CDR2 is SMNVEV (reference sequence). This CDR3 comprises 12 residues. CDR3 coding DNA: TGTGCCAGCAGTTTTCTAGGGGAGGGAGCTTTCTTT. This sequence encodes CASSFLGEGAFF.

Concerning this clone itself: One end of the junction is discordant with germline, which a read error may explain. The DNA of the CDR3 is TGTGCCAGTAGTGTAGACGTTTTACCGGGAGGAGGGGACGAGCAGTACTTC. Protein product: CASSVDVLPGGGDEQYF. The chain joins TRBV19 to TRBJ2-7, with 7 bases aligning to TRBD2. The CDR3 is 17 amino acids. Looked up from germline, CDR1 is LNHDA and CDR2 is SQIVND (reference sequence). The full variable domain, with the rest looked up from reference TRBV19 and TRBJ2-7, is DGGITQSPKYLFRKEGQNVTLSCEQNLNHDAMYWYRQDPGQGLRLIYYSQIVNDFQKGDIAEGYSVSREKKESFPLTVTSAQKNPTAFYLCASSVDVLPGGGDEQYFGPGTRLTVT.

The chain employs TRBV7-2 and TRBJ1-2; 7 positions match TRBD1. The junction had 5 bases not matched to a gene; V was cut back by 0 bases and J by 1 base. The CDR3 sequence is 16 residues long. The germline V gene encodes CDR1 SGHTA and CDR2 FQGNSA. The CDR3 loop reads CASSLATGAGNYGYTF. The CDR3 nucleotides read TGTGCCAGCAGCTTAGCCACAGGGGCGGGTAACTATGGCTACACCTTC.

This rearrangement joins TRBV5-1 to TRBJ2-5; TRBD1 matches at 12 bases. Germline CDR1 SGHRS, CDR2 YFSETQ. Trimming at V came to 7 bases and at J to 5 bases, leaving 15 bases not matched to a gene. There are 17 residues in the CDR3. The CDR3 DNA follows: TGCGCCAGCTGGACGGGAGCCGGGACAGGGGGCTTTGAGACCCAGTACTTC. Translating it yields CASWTGAGTGGFETQYF.